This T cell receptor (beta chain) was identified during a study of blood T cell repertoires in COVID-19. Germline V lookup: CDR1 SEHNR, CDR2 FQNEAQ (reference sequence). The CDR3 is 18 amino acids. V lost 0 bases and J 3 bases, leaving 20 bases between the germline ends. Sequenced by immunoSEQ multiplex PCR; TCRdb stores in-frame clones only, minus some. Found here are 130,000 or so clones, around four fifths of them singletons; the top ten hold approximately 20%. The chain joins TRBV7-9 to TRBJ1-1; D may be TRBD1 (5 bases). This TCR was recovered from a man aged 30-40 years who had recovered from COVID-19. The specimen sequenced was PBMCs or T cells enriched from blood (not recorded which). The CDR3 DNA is TGTGCCAGCAGCTTAGCTTATCAGCGGGGGTCTAAGGACACTGAAGCTTTCTTT. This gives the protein CASSLAYQRGSKDTEAFF.